The entry below gives a single T cell receptor beta chain sequence along with its context. Patients of the Seattle cohort, enrolled during active infection, were followed longitudinally. V gave up 3 bases and J gave up 7 bases, with 10 bases separating them. This CDR3 spans 14 amino acids. Germline V gene data show CDR1 as SEHNR and CDR2 as FQNEAQ (reference sequence). The data are from a study of blood T cell repertoires in COVID-19. Overall study: Some COVID-19 samples were acute and others convalescent; all came from the United States, Italy and Spain. T cells, B-cell-depleted T cells, or PBMCs supplied cDNA or gDNA.

Authors' methods: Estimation of nucleated cell counts was performed using reference gene primer amplification. TCRdb's table, derived via immunoSEQ multiplex PCR, lists solely in-frame clones and lacks some. That table supplies the V and J calls and clone size; D and trimming were determined from the DNA. The sample holds about 480,000 clones, roughly 89% seen once. The receptor was isolated from a man in his late teens or twenties with COVID-19, enrolled during active disease. The chain couples TRBV7-9 to TRBJ1-6; D gene ambiguous. The sample taken for sequencing was peripheral blood. The CDR3 nucleotides are TGTGCCAGCAGCTTCATGGAGGGCAATTCACCCCTCCACTTT. Translated, it gives CASSFMEGNSPLHF.